The next 23 T cell receptor beta chains were all read from a single sample in a study of blood T cells in healthy people across ages. Alongside a J-beta primer mix, a sample-barcoded 5' primer served in a second PCR lasting about 6 to 11 cycles. TCRdb called the 5' RACE reads again in MiXCR, with one record for every CDR3 protein. This sample carries approximately 800,000 distinct CDR3 sequences, roughly 35% of them seen once, and the ten largest clones take approximately 13%. Sequences were obtained from blood. Source of these receptors: a man younger than 30 in good health.

There are a few counts of this clonotype. The chain links TRBV6-5 to TRBJ2-5; weak D call: TRBD2 (5 bases). The V gene's germline CDR1 is MNHEY and CDR2 SVGAGI. CDR3 size: 13 residues. The ends were cut back, 2 bases at V and 5 bases at J, with 9 bases in the middle. In DNA form, the CDR3 reads TGTGCCAGCAGTTACGCCCCGGGGGAGACCCAGTACTTC. This codes for CASSYAPGETQYF.

This sequence joins TRBV20-1 and TRBJ2-5; no clear D. CDR3 length equals 11 residues. Germline V lookup: CDR1 DFQATT, CDR2 SNEGSKA (reference sequence). Trimming removed 7 bases from V and 1 base from J, with 7 bases in between. The CDR3 nucleotides are TGCAGTGACCTAGGCCAAGAGACCCAGTACTTC. This codes for CSDLGQETQYF.

This clonotype has only a few counts. This rearrangement joins TRBV4-3 to TRBJ2-1, with D perhaps TRBD1 (5 bases). V was pared by 0 bases and J by 8 bases, with 14 bases between. Per the germline V gene, CDR1 is LGHNA and CDR2 is YSLEER. There are 15 residues in the CDR3. The CDR3 nucleotides are TGCGCCAGCAGCCAAGATCCGGCCAGGGTCGATGAGCAGTTCTTC. Encoded protein: CASSQDPARVDEQFF.

This rearrangement joins TRBV7-2 to TRBJ2-7; 9 nucleotides line up with TRBD2. The germline gives CDR1 SGHTA, CDR2 FQGNSA. The CDR3 has 15 amino acids. V lost 5 bases, J lost 7 bases, and 12 bases stayed unmatched. CDR3 nucleotides: TGTGCCAGCAGCCGGAGAGCGGGGGGAATCTATGAGCAGTACTTC. This codes for CASSRRAGGIYEQYF.

This clonotype came up once. At one boundary the junction diverges from the germline segment, which might be a read error. The chain carries TRBV7-2 and TRBJ2-3, with TRBD1 identical over 7 bases. This CDR3 comprises 16 residues. CDR1 and CDR2 from the germline V gene are SGHTA and FQGNSA. This CDR3 reads CASSSLQGSRTGTQYF. In DNA form, the CDR3 reads TGTGCCAGCAGCTCCCTACAGGGGTCTCGCACAGGTACGCAGTATTTT.

J is TRBJ1-6 and V is TRBV10-3, with 9 nucleotides matching TRBD1. J was trimmed by 5 bases and V by 6 bases; bases with no gene match: 5. This CDR3 comprises 15 residues. CDR1 is ENHRY and CDR2 is SYGVKD in the germline V gene. CDR3 sequence (DNA): TGTGCCATCAGCGCCGGGACAGGGAATAATTCACCCCTCCACTTT. Encoded protein: CAISAGTGNNSPLHF.

Concerning this clonotype: A much bigger clone sits one base away, suggesting this may be a read error. This chain links TRBV29-1 with TRBJ2-7; D might be TRBD1 or TRBD2, each matching 6 bases. The germline V and J ends were trimmed by 4 bases and 5 bases, with 21 bases remaining between them. This CDR3 is 15 amino acids long. The germline CDR1 and CDR2 sequences are SQVTM and ANQGSEA. The CDR3 region has the DNA TGCAGCGTTGTAGCGGACAGACATAAATCCGACGAGCAGTACTTC. Translated: CSVVADRHKSDEQYF.

The chain combines TRBV28 with TRBJ2-1, with 9 nucleotides matching TRBD1. Germline V lookup: CDR1 MDHEN, CDR2 SYDVKM. The ends lost 7 bases at V and 13 bases at J; junction bases unmatched: 8. There are 12 residues in the CDR3. The CDR3 region has the DNA TGTGCCAGCAAGACAGGGGGGAAGACCCAGTTCTTC. Its protein is CASKTGGKTQFF.

This clonotype was found a few times. The rearrangement joins TRBV15 to TRBJ2-3, with 10 bases fitting TRBD2. CDR1 LNHNV and CDR2 YYDKDF come from the germline V gene (reference sequence). J was trimmed by 6 bases and V by 6 bases; bases with no gene match: 9. The CDR3 has 15 amino acids. CDR3 sequence (DNA): TGTGCCACCAGGCCTAGCGGGGGTAGATTGGATACGCAGTATTTT. It is translated as CATRPSGGRLDTQYF. Complete variable domain (other parts from reference TRBV15 and TRBJ2-3): DAMVIQNPRYQVTQFGKPVTLSCSQTLNHNVMYWYQQKSSQAPKLLFHYYDKDFNNEADTPDNFQSRRPNTSFCFLDIRSPGLGDTAMYLCATRPSGGRLDTQYFGPGTRLTVL.

In DNA form, the CDR3 reads TGCAGCGTTGATGGGAACGGGGCTGGCACTGAAGCTTTCTTT. Translated, it gives CSVDGNGAGTEAFF. The rearrangement joins TRBV29-1 to TRBJ1-1; perhaps TRBD1 as D (5 bases). V shed 3 bases and J shed 4 bases, with 15 bases lying between them. The CDR3 has 14 residues. Germline lookup yields CDR1 SQVTM and CDR2 ANQGSEA.

Only a few counts were recorded for this clonotype. The chain employs TRBV7-9 and TRBJ1-4; maybe TRBD1 (5 bases). Trimming removed 7 bases from V and 2 bases from J, with 14 bases in between. Germline V gene lookup returns CDR1 SEHNR and CDR2 FQNEAQ (reference sequence). The CDR3 is 15 amino acids. The CDR3 is CASTPLGGTNEKLFF. As DNA, the CDR3 is TGTGCCAGCACCCCACTTGGGGGGACTAATGAAAAACTGTTTTTT.

The genes are TRBV3-1 and TRBJ1-2; the D is unclear. The germline gives CDR1 LGHDT, CDR2 YNNKEL (reference sequence). CDR3 size: 15 residues. The V gene lost 1 base and the J gene lost 7 bases, with 16 bases spanning the gap. Written as DNA, the CDR3 is TGTGCCAGCAGCCAAGTGCGGCCGGGCCTGGGTGGCTACACCTTC. Translation gives CASSQVRPGLGGYTF.

The rearrangement joins TRBV5-1 to TRBJ1-6; the D gene is possibly TRBD1 (5 bases). The germline CDR1 and CDR2 sequences are SGHRS and YFSETQ. V was trimmed by 0 bases and J by 9 bases, leaving 13 bases between them. The CDR3 runs 15 residues. This CDR3 reads CASSLAPRDASPLHF. In nucleotides, the CDR3 is TGCGCCAGCAGCTTGGCCCCCAGGGACGCTTCACCCCTCCACTTT. Together with reference TRBV5-1 and TRBJ1-6, the CDR3 gives the full variable domain: KAGVTQTPRYLIKTRGQQVTLSCSPISGHRSVSWYQQTPGQGLQFLFEYFSETQRNKGNFPGRFSGRQFSNSRSEMNVSTLELGDSALYLCASSLAPRDASPLHFGNGTRLTVT.

The table lists this clonotype with a few counts. This chain joins TRBV7-2 and TRBJ2-2, with D hard to call. The V gene lost 1 base and the J gene lost 2 bases, with 11 bases spanning the gap. The CDR3 runs 16 residues. Germline assignment: CDR1 SGHTA and CDR2 FQGNSA. Written as DNA, the CDR3 is TGTGCCAGCAGCTTAGTAGGGTCCCTCAACACCGGGGAGCTGTTTTTT. Its translation is CASSLVGSLNTGELFF.

Turning to this clonotype: A much larger clone lies a single base off, so this may be a read error. The chain recombines TRBV5-6 with TRBJ1-2; no reliable D call. Germline CDR1 is SGHDT and CDR2 is YYEEEE. This CDR3 region has 15 residues. Written as DNA, the CDR3 is TGTGCCAGCAGCCCCGGGAGGCCAACTAACTATGACTACACCTTC. It specifies CASSPGRPTNYDYTF.

As concerns this clonotype: Its ends do not fully match the called genes, so a read error is possible. The CDR3 sequence: CAGSQEFGGGTTDTQYF. In DNA, the CDR3 is TGCGCCGGCAGCCAAGAATTCGGCGGGGGGACCACAGATACGCAGTATTTT. The chain carries TRBV4-3 and TRBJ2-3; 8 bases map to TRBD2. The CDR3 contains 17 residues. From germline, CDR1 is LGHNA and CDR2 YSLEER.

With regard to this clonotype: This sequence may be a read error, since a much larger clone differs from it by one base. The V gene is TRBV6-5, the J gene TRBJ2-3; D is possibly TRBD1 (5 bases). The germline gives CDR1 MNHEY, CDR2 SVGAGI. The CDR3 is made up of 14 amino acids. The CDR3 spells CVSKAGSSTDTQYF. DNA of the CDR3: TGTGTCAGCAAAGCAGGGTCTAGCACAGATACGCAGTATTTT.

This clonotype was seen a few times. The chain uses TRBV5-4 and TRBJ1-1, with D maybe TRBD1 (6 bases). Per germline, CDR1 SGHNT and CDR2 YYREEE (reference sequence). The ends were cut back, 4 bases at V and 0 bases at J, with 16 bases in the middle. The CDR3 totals 16 residues. CDR3 protein: CASSRAGGALNTEAFF. CDR3 nucleotides: TGTGCCAGCAGCCGAGCGGGGGGGGCCCTGAACACTGAAGCTTTCTTT.

The rearrangement links TRBV5-6 to TRBJ2-7; no clear D gene. CDR1 and CDR2 from the germline V gene are SGHDT and YYEEEE. The CDR3 totals 13 residues. With 0 bases removed from V and 2 bases from J, the gap between germline ends came to 6 bases. For the CDR3, the DNA is TGTGCCAGCAGCTTGGCAGTAACCTACGAGCAGTACTTC. Protein sequence: CASSLAVTYEQYF.

V usage is TRBV5-6 and J usage is TRBJ1-5; D remains ambiguous. This CDR3 is 12 amino acids long. V gave up 2 bases and J gave up 6 bases, with 6 bases separating them. Germline CDR1 and CDR2: SGHDT and YYEEEE. For the CDR3, the DNA is TGTGCCAGCAGCTTCGGGTTTCAGCCCCAGCATTTT. Residues: CASSFGFQPQHF.

Worth noting for this clonotype: One end of the junction is discordant with germline, which a read error may explain. The chain recombines TRBV12-3 or TRBV12-4 with TRBJ1-2; no reliable D call. This CDR3 is built from 15 residues. Written as DNA, the CDR3 is TGTGCCAGCAGGCGGACGGGGTCTCCCGATTATGGCTGCACCTTC. Translated: CASRRTGSPDYGCTF.

J is TRBJ2-7 and V is TRBV5-1, with 9 bases matching TRBD2. Germline CDR1 is SGHRS and CDR2 is YFSETQ. Trimming cost V 7 bases and J 7 bases; bases outside gene matches: 15. The CDR3 is made up of 15 amino acids. Here the CDR3 DNA reads TGCGCCAGCTTGAGGCTAGCGGGATCGCCAAATGAGCAGTACTTC. It translates to CASLRLAGSPNEQYF.

This clonotype was detected ten times or more. This chain links TRBV29-1 with TRBJ2-7; perhaps TRBD1 as D (6 bases). The CDR3 runs to 14 residues. CDR1 and CDR2 (germline): SQVTM, ANQGSEA. Deletions cut 6 bases from V and 2 bases from J, with 17 bases between. This CDR3 reads CSVVTRDTTYEQYF. DNA of the CDR3: TGCAGCGTAGTAACCCGGGACACCACCTACGAGCAGTACTTC.